The 27 T cell receptor beta chains below come from one sample, sequenced in a study of blood T cell repertoires in COVID-19. Sequencing was performed with immunoSEQ multiplex PCR; in TCRdb, only in-frame clones are kept and a portion is missing. Among some 25,000 clones listed, around 90% were seen once. The sequenced material came from peripheral blood. The receptors come from a man in his 70s with active COVID-19.

This clone was found once. The rearrangement links TRBV5-1 to TRBJ1-1; D is perhaps TRBD1 (5 bases). In germline, CDR1 is SGHRS, CDR2 YFSETQ. Between the trimmed V and J ends, which lost 3 bases and 0 bases, there was a span of 15 bases. The CDR3 has 16 amino acids. The CDR3 region is CASSSPAGHMNTEAFF. CDR3 DNA sequence: TGCGCCAGCAGCTCTCCAGCGGGGCACATGAACACTGAAGCTTTCTTT. Combining the CDR3 with reference TRBV5-1 and TRBJ1-1 gives the whole variable domain KAGVTQTPRYLIKTRGQQVTLSCSPISGHRSVSWYQQTPGQGLQFLFEYFSETQRNKGNFPGRFSGRQFSNSRSEMNVSTLELGDSALYLCASSSPAGHMNTEAFFGQGTRLTVV.

This chain joins TRBV5-1 and TRBJ2-3, with TRBD2 matching over 10 bases. V trimming: 0 bases; J trimming: 0 bases; junction bases outside the gene matches: 1. The CDR3 has 16 amino acids. Looked up from germline, CDR1 is SGHRS and CDR2 is YFSETQ. The CDR3 protein is CASSLGGLASTDTQYF. The DNA for the CDR3 is TGCGCCAGCAGCTTGGGGGGACTAGCGAGCACAGATACGCAGTATTTT.

The genes are TRBV4-2 and TRBJ2-1; possible D gene TRBD1, 6 bases. Germline CDR1 reads LGHNA; CDR2 reads YNFKEQ. Trimming shortened V by 4 bases and J by 4 bases, and 17 bases separated the two germline ends. The CDR3 extends over 16 amino acids. The CDR3 spells CASSLKERTAYNEQFF. The CDR3 coding sequence is TGTGCCAGCAGCCTAAAGGAACGGACAGCATACAATGAGCAGTTCTTC.

The chain has TRBV27 and TRBJ2-4, with D possibly matching TRBD1 (6 bases). V was shortened by 5 bases and J by 1 base, with 27 bases between the two germline ends. This CDR3 region has 20 residues. Germline values: CDR1 MNHEY, CDR2 SMNVEV (reference sequence). CDR3 sequence: CASSPQGGKSKMSAKNIQYF. In DNA form, the CDR3 reads TGTGCCAGCAGTCCACAGGGCGGCAAAAGTAAAATGTCCGCCAAAAACATTCAGTACTTC.

The J gene is TRBJ2-5, the V gene TRBV4-3; D possibly corresponds to TRBD2 (6 bases). V lost 0 bases to trimming and J lost 6 bases, with 11 bases between them. This CDR3 has 14 residues. Germline assignment: CDR1 LGHNA and CDR2 YSLEER. CDR3 nucleotides: TGCGCCAGCAGCCAAGATAGGAGGGAGAAGACCCAGTACTTC. Translating gives CASSQDRREKTQYF.

The V and J genes are TRBV13 and TRBJ2-4, with 7 positions matching TRBD2. Trimming removed 0 bases from V and 8 bases from J; junction bases left unmatched: 4. This CDR3 comprises 14 residues. Germline-derived CDR1 and CDR2 are PRHDT and FYEKMQ (reference sequence). CDR3 loop: CASSLGAGRDIQYF. The CDR3 nucleotides are TGTGCCAGCAGCTTAGGAGCAGGGAGGGACATTCAGTACTTC.

This clone appeared once. J is TRBJ1-2 and V is TRBV21-1; TRBD1 is the table's D call and was not checked against the DNA. TRBV21-1 constitutes a pseudogene. The CDR3 contains 20 residues. The CDR3 sequence: CASDTFLCRDREGRNYGYTF. Here the CDR3 DNA reads TGTGCCAGCGATACCTTCTTATGCCGGGACAGGGAAGGGAGGAACTATGGCTACACCTTC.

The V call is TRBV5-1, the J call TRBJ1-6, with D maybe TRBD1 (5 bases). Trimming left V 0 bases short and J 10 bases short, with 17 bases between. The CDR3 totals 16 residues. The V gene's germline CDR1 is SGHRS and CDR2 YFSETQ. The CDR3 here is CASSLEPRQPLSPLHF. The CDR3 nucleotides are TGCGCCAGCAGCTTGGAACCGCGACAGCCCCTCTCACCCCTCCACTTT.

The CDR3, as DNA: TGTGCCGGATCAGGGGGCCCCTACGAGCAGTACTTC. Translated, it gives CAGSGGPYEQYF. V is TRBV7-9 and J is TRBJ2-7; 8 positions match TRBD1. This CDR3 region has 12 residues. The germline V gene encodes CDR1 SEHNR and CDR2 FQNEAQ (reference sequence). Trimming at V came to 11 bases and at J to 2 bases, leaving 5 bases not matched to a gene.

The chain has TRBV7-3 and TRBJ2-5; D unclear. The V gene's germline CDR1 is SGHTA and CDR2 FQGTGA. This CDR3 contains 13 residues. Trimming pared 0 bases from V and 6 bases from J, leaving 8 bases between. CDR3 coding DNA: TGTGCCAGCAGCTTAACGTTCCGTCAGACCCAGTACTTC. It specifies CASSLTFRQTQYF.

This clone was recorded once. The V call is TRBV30, the J call TRBJ1-4; TRBD1 aligns across 8 bases. Trimming removed 1 base from V and 8 bases from J; junction bases left unmatched: 6. CDR1 GTSNPN and CDR2 SVGIG come from the germline V gene (reference sequence). The CDR3 spans 14 residues. The CDR3 reads CAWSGGQGREKLFF. CDR3 DNA sequence: TGTGCCTGGAGTGGCGGACAGGGTCGAGAAAAACTGTTTTTT.

V and J are TRBV15 and TRBJ2-3, with 12 positions matching TRBD2. Germline V gene sequence: CDR1 LNHNV, CDR2 YYDKDF (reference sequence). The CDR3 spans 17 residues. V dropped 5 bases and J dropped 5; count of bases not matched to a gene: 11. Here the CDR3 DNA reads TGTGCCACCAGCGGGCTAGCGGGAGGGCCAGGGGGAGATACGCAGTATTTT. This gives the protein CATSGLAGGPGGDTQYF.

This clone appeared once. The rearrangement uses TRBV18 and TRBJ2-6; 9 nucleotides line up with TRBD1. This CDR3 contains 16 residues. Unmatched junction bases numbered 4, after V lost 5 bases and J lost 2 bases. Germline CDR1 and CDR2: KGHSH and LQKENI. The CDR3 nucleotides are TGTGCCAGCTCAAGTCGGACAGGGGCTGGGGCCAACGTCCTGACTTTC. Translated: CASSSRTGAGANVLTF.

The gene calls are TRBV6-6 and TRBJ1-1, with a tentative D call TRBD1 (5 bases). The CDR3 runs 14 residues. Trimming took off 3 bases at V and 1 base at J, with 9 bases between the two ends. Germline V CDR1 and CDR2: MNHNY, SVGAGI (reference sequence). Written as DNA, the CDR3 is TGTGCCAGCAGTTATTGGGGGGAGAACACTGAAGCTTTCTTT. Protein sequence: CASSYWGENTEAFF.

The rearrangement links TRBV7-2 to TRBJ1-4; 10 nucleotides align to TRBD1. Trimming took 7 bases from V and 6 from J; bases not matched to a gene: 20. CDR3 length equals 19 residues. From germline, CDR1 is SGHTA and CDR2 FQGNSA. CDR3 nucleotide sequence: TGTGCCAGCAACCGGCTAAGACAGGGGGCAACTAAGTCCGATGAAAAACTGTTTTTT. It is translated as CASNRLRQGATKSDEKLFF. Full variable domain (outside the CDR3, taken from reference TRBV7-2 and TRBJ1-4): GAGVSQSPSNKVTEKGKDVELRCDPISGHTALYWYRQSLGQGLEFLIYFQGNSAPDKSGLPSDRFSAERTGGSVSTLTIQRTQQEDSAVYLCASNRLRQGATKSDEKLFFGSGTQLSVL.

The chain carries TRBV30 and TRBJ1-2; a possible D gene is TRBD1 (6 bases). V lost 2 bases and J 10 bases, leaving 20 bases between the germline ends. Germline V gene data show CDR1 as GTSNPN and CDR2 as SVGIG (reference sequence). The CDR3 length is 14 residues. The CDR3 spells CAWSLSRGSYNYTF. The CDR3 bases are TGTGCCTGGAGTCTCTCCAGGGGCTCCTATAACTACACCTTC.

The genes are TRBV5-1 and TRBJ2-2; no clear D gene. Looked up from germline, CDR1 is SGHRS and CDR2 is YFSETQ. V was pared by 0 bases and J by 6 bases, with 6 bases between. This CDR3 comprises 13 residues. CDR3 coding DNA: TGCGCCAGCAGCTTGGTAGCAGCCGGGGAGCTGTTTTTT. This codes for CASSLVAAGELFF.

The chain is built from TRBV4-2 and TRBJ1-5; 8 nucleotides line up with TRBD1. The J segment lost 4 bases and the V segment lost 1 base, leaving 6 bases of the junction unmatched. Germline V gene lookup returns CDR1 LGHNA and CDR2 YNFKEQ. The CDR3 sequence is 16 residues long. In DNA, the CDR3 is TGTGCCAGCAGCCAAGTGGCAGGGGGCGAAAATCAGCCCCAGCATTTT. Translated: CASSQVAGGENQPQHF.

The rearrangement uses TRBV5-8 and TRBJ2-7, with 7 bases matching TRBD1. This CDR3 has 14 residues. Germline CDR1 reads SGHTS; CDR2 reads YDEGEE. Unmatched junction bases numbered 4, after V lost 3 bases and J lost 1 base. This CDR3 reads CASSSPGGSYEQYF. The DNA for the CDR3 is TGTGCCAGCAGCTCACCAGGGGGATCCTACGAGCAGTACTTC.

The chain is built from TRBV19 and TRBJ1-1, with a weak D call TRBD1 (5 bases). The V and J ends lost 5 bases and 4 bases respectively, with 17 bases between them. The V gene's germline CDR1 is LNHDA and CDR2 SQIVND (reference sequence). The CDR3 totals 15 residues. The DNA for the CDR3 is TGTGCCAGTAGTGGAGGACTTCCCGGGGGCACTGAAGCTTTCTTT. It yields the protein CASSGGLPGGTEAFF.

V gene TRBV7-9 combines with J gene TRBJ1-6; a possible D gene is TRBD1 (5 bases). The length of the CDR3 is 14 residues. Germline V gene lookup returns CDR1 SEHNR and CDR2 FQNEAQ (reference sequence). The germline V and J ends were trimmed by 6 bases and 0 bases, with 6 bases remaining between them. CDR3 nucleotide sequence: TGTGCCAGCAGGGGGGGCTCCTATAATTCACCCCTCCACTTT. It translates to CASRGGSYNSPLHF.

V is TRBV18 and J is TRBJ2-1; D not resolved. The V and J ends lost 3 bases and 4 bases respectively, with 19 bases between them. There are 17 residues in the CDR3. Germline V gene lookup returns CDR1 KGHSH and CDR2 LQKENI. This CDR3 reads CASSPPNRGLPYNEQFF. Here the CDR3 DNA reads TGTGCCAGCTCACCGCCGAATAGAGGCCTCCCTTACAATGAGCAGTTCTTC. The full variable domain, rest sourced from reference TRBV18 and TRBJ2-1, is NAGVMQNPRHLVRRRGQEARLRCSPMKGHSHVYWYRQLPEEGLKFMVYLQKENIIDESGMPKERFSAEFPKEGPSILRIQQVVRGDSAAYFCASSPPNRGLPYNEQFFGPGTRLTVL.

J is TRBJ2-7 and V is TRBV5-8, with a tentative D call TRBD2 (7 bases). CDR3 length: 16 residues. The ends were cut back, 3 bases at V and 3 bases at J, with 19 bases in the middle. Germline loops: CDR1 SGHTS, CDR2 YDEGEE. CDR3 DNA: TGTGCCAGCAGCTGGGGGGGGGCAGGACCGTACTACGAGCAGTACTTC. Encoded protein: CASSWGGAGPYYEQYF.

This clone showed up just once. The chain employs TRBV7-9 and TRBJ1-4; no firm D call. Trimming shortened V by 8 bases and J by 4 bases, and 17 bases separated the two germline ends. This CDR3 contains 15 residues. The germline V gene has CDR1 SEHNR and CDR2 FQNEAQ (reference sequence). The CDR3, as DNA: TGTGCCAGCGCGGGCCCCCCGACTTATAATGAAAAACTGTTTTTT. Its translation: CASAGPPTYNEKLFF.

This clone was counted once. Mismatch with germline at one junction end may stem from a read error. The J gene is TRBJ2-1, the V gene TRBV7-2, with D perhaps matching TRBD1 (6 bases). Germline V gene lookup returns CDR1 SGHTA and CDR2 FQGNSA. CDR3 length equals 13 residues. CDR3 bases: TGTGCCAGCAGCCCGACGGCAGCCCAGGGGATAATCTTC. Protein product: CASSPTAAQGIIF.

The J gene is TRBJ2-5, the V gene TRBV4-2; TRBD2 matches 13 bases. CDR1 LGHNA and CDR2 YNFKEQ come from the germline V gene. V gave up 0 bases and J gave up 5 bases; unmatched junction bases: 9. CDR3 size: 18 residues. For the CDR3, the DNA is TGTGCCAGCAGCCAAGAAGGTCGGACTAGCGGGAGCAGTGAGACCCAGTACTTC. This gives the protein CASSQEGRTSGSSETQYF.

The V and J genes are TRBV28 and TRBJ2-4, with a weak D call TRBD2 (6 bases). The CDR3 length is 14 residues. Germline CDR1 and CDR2: MDHEN and SYDVKM. The V and J ends lost 8 bases and 3 bases respectively, with 14 bases between them. The CDR3 nucleotides are TGTGCCAGCGTCCGCGGGGACTTCAAAAACATTCAGTACTTC. Amino acid sequence: CASVRGDFKNIQYF.